The entry below describes one TCR beta chain. It lacks a known antigen. Base-call qualities are not available, and no considerably larger clone is one nucleotide away. The germline V gene sets CDR1 to MDHEN and CDR2 to SYDVKM. The CDR3 goes from the cysteine to the phenylalanine over 15 residues. Here the CDR3 DNA is all that survives: 45 bases in frame from base 1. Trimming takes 1 base from V and 4 bases from J, and the germline ends sit 13 bases apart. The donors were healthy, HIV-negative adults with no recently reported acute infections or vaccinations. Only Caucasian adults living in Nashville, Tennessee, USA were represented among the donors. CD4+ T cells were enriched through magnetic negative selection, after which naive cells were positively selected on CD45RA and the remaining negative fraction served as the memory subset. Blood was obtained by leukapheresis, after which PBMCs were separated by Ficoll-Histopaque density gradient centrifugation and cryopreserved in liquid nitrogen vapor phase. Purity and quantity of every magnetically sorted T cell population were checked by analytical flow cytometry. From each sorted fraction, genomic DNA was isolated and quantified by UV absorbance on a Nanodrop 2000c.

These data belong to a study of shared clonotypes between healthy human individuals (TCRdb year 2020). With regard to the full study: A couple of women and a few men aged 18 to 49 years were included in the cohort. Per donor, three plates each were used for CD4 naive and CD4 memory, two for CD8 naive, and one for CD8 memory. The study deeply sequenced blood TCR repertoires of several healthy adults to estimate repertoire size and the extent of clonotype sharing between individuals. To increase sequencing depth and limit assay-specific biases, TCR repertoire library preparation and sequencing were carried out by different laboratories using diverse techniques. Per donor, leukapheresis produced somewhere between about 0.85 and 9.5 billion PBMCs. What the authors observed across the whole study: Sampling was limited to blood, and TCR repertoires in tissue likely differ from TCR repertoires in blood. Larger estimated clonotype richness was generally found for naive subsets than for memory subsets. Pairwise subsampling led to the expectation that sequencing depth would affect the degree of clonotype sharing among donors. Higher generation probabilities were observed for clonotypes shared by all four sorted-subset donors than for non-shared clonotypes. Because the study included only a small number of donors, the genetic and exposure-history diversity represented was limited. Incomplete sequencing was indicated by rarefaction of sorted-subset datasets, despite the large sequencing depth. Across several donors, approximately 5% of naive CD4, approximately 3.6% of naive CD8, under 2.5% of memory CD4, and approximately 0.4% of memory CD8 clonotypes were shared.

TCR CDR3 regions were amplified from genomic DNA by multiplex PCR using the deep immunoSEQ assay. Genomic DNA extracted from each cell subset was distributed evenly over all wells of several immunoSEQ 96-well plates, and each plate served as one replicate. For sorted subsets, each replicate PCR was loaded with approximately 0.2 ug genomic DNA, equivalent to 30,000 or so T cell genomes. The purified libraries were quantified using a Qubit 3.0 fluorometer, sized with a Bioanalyzer 2100, and then quantified again using the KAPA Library Quantification kit. Every immunoSEQ 96-well plate was sequenced on a dedicated single-read 150-cycle Illumina NextSeq 550 flow cell. The original pipeline was this. Because the immunoSEQ output included only junctional sequences and no quality scores, the filtering could not be the same as the filtering used for full-length reads. To assign V/J genes and CDR3, sequences were annotated against IMGT germline references using PyIR, a Python wrapper for IgBLAST v1.9. Any read was removed if the V/J assignment was weak (E-value above 1e-6), the CDR3 was missing, or the read contained stop codons, out-of-frame junctions, or ambiguous translated residues. V3J clonotypes were defined as sequences sharing the same inferred V gene, J gene, and CDR3 amino acid sequence. The percentage overlap between two repertoires was calculated by dividing the number of shared unique clonotypes by the size of the smaller repertoire. Three approaches were used to assess repertoire richness: RTK rarefaction, the Chao1 estimator, and Recon v2.1 estimates of unobserved clonotypes. OLGA was used to compute generation probabilities for all TCRbeta clonotypes that the gDNA method yielded from a few donors. Held by TCRdb, this immuneACCESS table contains in-frame sequences only and omits some clones. Under half of the omission traces to an unresolved V gene where checked; the cause of the rest is unknown. V and J calls and clone size are as listed in that table; D and trimming were resolved from the DNA. This sample has some 2,500,000 clones in its table, and 93% of those were observed once. About 0.34% of the sample is held by the ten biggest clonotypes.

The source is a man aged 18 to 30 in good health. Some clones in this sample may be carry-over from other donors' samples. The rearrangement joined TRBV28 to TRBJ1-2, with a weak D call of TRBD1 (6 bases match). Sequenced input: naive CD4+ T cells from PBMCs. The cell subset or site label here, explained by the study, means: CD45RA+ positively selected. CDR3 protein: CASSLSRTVGYGYTF. In nucleotide form, the sequence is TGTGCCAGCAGTTTATCGAGGACAGTAGGCTATGGCTACACCTTC.